Below, 22 T cell receptor beta chains from the same sample are listed, as sequenced in a study of T cells in Graves' hyperthyroidism and ophthalmopathy. Amplification of TCR beta CDR3 regions used RNA as the template. With the HTBI primer set, the TCR CDR3 went through a first round of RT-PCR. MiXCR was run by TCRdb on the multiplex PCR reads, yielding one entry per CDR3 protein. The sample has more than 300,000 distinct CDR3 sequences, approximately 14% seen once; the top ten hold 9.5% to 12%. The specimen sequenced was blood. Every receptor here comes from a woman aged 55-75 years with Graves' hyperthyroidism.

The V gene is TRBV19, the J gene TRBJ2-7, with 7 bases aligning to TRBD1. The V gene's germline CDR1 is LNHDA and CDR2 SQIVND (reference sequence). After removal of 1 base from V and 2 bases from J, the junction contained 5 bases not matched to a gene. CDR3 size: 15 residues. The CDR3 sequence is CASSIGQGNAYEQYF. CDR3 nucleotide sequence: TGTGCCAGTAGTATAGGACAGGGTAACGCCTACGAGCAGTACTTC.

This clonotype was found many times. V and J are TRBV28 and TRBJ2-4, with D possibly TRBD2 on 6 matching bases. CDR1 is MDHEN and CDR2 is SYDVKM in the germline V gene. The CDR3 has 14 residues. Trimming took off 7 bases at V and 5 bases at J, with 15 bases between the two ends. CDR3 sequence (DNA): TGTGCCAGCACCGTGGGTAGCGGCCAAAACATTCAGTACTTC. Translating gives CASTVGSGQNIQYF.

This clonotype was observed at least ten times. The rearrangement uses TRBV6-2 or TRBV6-3 and TRBJ2-7; possible D gene TRBD2, 6 bases. The CDR3 consists of 15 residues. The germline V gene has CDR1 MNHEY and CDR2 SVGEGT. V was trimmed by 0 bases and J by 1 base, leaving 10 bases between them. The DNA for the CDR3 is TGTGCCAGCAGTTACTCCACGGGGAGGTCCTACGAGCAGTACTTC. Its translation: CASSYSTGRSYEQYF.

This clonotype was seen ten or more times. The CDR3 DNA is TGCAGTGCTCAATTAGCGGACAGGGACCCCTACGAGCAGTACTTC. This gives the protein CSAQLADRDPYEQYF. The V and J genes are TRBV20-1 and TRBJ2-7, with 8 positions matching TRBD1. With 5 bases clipped from V and 2 bases from J, the junction kept 11 bases outside the gene matches. The CDR3 is 15 residues long. Germline CDR1 is DFQATT and CDR2 is SNEGSKA (reference sequence).

This clonotype appeared a few times. This chain joins TRBV29-1 and TRBJ1-1; 7 nucleotides align to TRBD1. Trimming cost V 4 bases and J 0 bases; bases outside gene matches: 2. CDR3 size: 13 residues. Looked up from germline, CDR1 is SQVTM and CDR2 is ANQGSEA. CDR3 in DNA: TGCAGCGTTGCGACAGGGTTGAACACTGAAGCTTTCTTT. It codes for CSVATGLNTEAFF.

This clonotype was found many times. The CDR3 protein is CASSSRVLNTGELFF. The CDR3 bases are TGTGCCAGCAGCTCCAGGGTCCTGAACACCGGGGAGCTGTTTTTT. V gene TRBV7-8 combines with J gene TRBJ2-2; a weak D match, TRBD1 (5 bases). The CDR3 extends over 15 amino acids. The V end lost 4 bases, the J end lost 1 base, and 10 bases lay between the germline ends. Germline values: CDR1 SGHVS, CDR2 FQNEAQ.

This clonotype has ten or more counts. V usage is TRBV18 and J usage is TRBJ2-1; 9 bases agree with TRBD2. This CDR3 spans 15 amino acids. Per the germline V gene, CDR1 is KGHSH and CDR2 is LQKENI. V was pared by 4 bases and J by 7 bases, with 8 bases of the junction left unmatched. The CDR3, as DNA: TGTGCCAGCTCACACAATAGCGGGAGCTCGAATGAGCAGTTCTTC. Its protein is CASSHNSGSSNEQFF.

In this sample, this clonotype turned up a few times. V gene TRBV19 combines with J gene TRBJ1-5; D possibly corresponds to TRBD1 (5 bases). CDR3 size: 13 residues. Germline V gene data show CDR1 as LNHDA and CDR2 as SQIVND (reference sequence). V gave up 6 bases and J gave up 6 bases, with 12 bases separating them. CDR3 loop: CASRFRAGQPQHF. CDR3 sequence (DNA): TGTGCCAGTAGATTCAGGGCGGGTCAGCCCCAGCATTTT. The full variable domain, completed using reference TRBV19 and TRBJ1-5, is DGGITQSPKYLFRKEGQNVTLSCEQNLNHDAMYWYRQDPGQGLRLIYYSQIVNDFQKGDIAEGYSVSREKKESFPLTVTSAQKNPTAFYLCASRFRAGQPQHFGDGTRLSIL.

The V and J genes are TRBV28 and TRBJ2-7; either TRBD1 or TRBD2 may fit D (5 bases each). V was pared by 6 bases and J by 4 bases, with 19 bases between. The germline V gene has CDR1 MDHEN and CDR2 SYDVKM. The CDR3 totals 15 residues. CDR3 nucleotide sequence: TGTGCCAGCAGCAGCACCGGGACCGCCGGGTACGAGCAGTACTTC. Encoded protein: CASSSTGTAGYEQYF.

The chain couples TRBV9 to TRBJ2-3; weak D call: TRBD2 (6 bases). This CDR3 spans 16 amino acids. The germline gives CDR1 SGDLS, CDR2 YYNGEE. The V gene lost 3 bases and the J gene lost 6 bases, with 20 bases spanning the gap. The CDR3 reads CASSASARGGGDTQYF. In DNA, the CDR3 is TGTGCCAGCAGCGCCTCTGCTCGCGGAGGAGGGGATACGCAGTATTTT.

The table lists this clonotype with many counts. The chain carries TRBV12-3 or TRBV12-4 and TRBJ2-5; 11 bases map to TRBD2. The junction had 5 bases not matched to a gene; V was cut back by 6 bases and J by 2 bases. The CDR3 is 15 residues long. CDR3 in DNA: TGTGCCAGCAGCCCGACTAGCGGGACACAAGAGACCCAGTACTTC. Amino acids: CASSPTSGTQETQYF.

The chain is built from TRBV5-1 and TRBJ2-5; 9 nucleotides match TRBD1. The V gene's germline CDR1 is SGHRS and CDR2 YFSETQ. J was trimmed by 4 bases and V by 3 bases; bases with no gene match: 7. This CDR3 spans 15 amino acids. This CDR3 is CASSSGTGFGETQYF. The CDR3 bases are TGCGCCAGCAGCTCCGGGACAGGGTTTGGAGAGACCCAGTACTTC.

In this sample, this clonotype turned up a few times. This may be a read error, as it is one base from a much larger clone. CDR3 protein: CTSSGTASDNQPQHF. The CDR3, as DNA: TGTACCAGCAGTGGGACAGCGAGCGACAATCAGCCCCAGCATTTT. The chain combines TRBV2 with TRBJ1-5, with 7 bases lining up with TRBD1. This CDR3 contains 15 residues. Germline V gene sequence: CDR1 SNHLY, CDR2 FYNNEI.

This clonotype was observed at least ten times. The chain recombines TRBV6-2 or TRBV6-3 with TRBJ2-5, with 11 bases identical to TRBD2. This CDR3 comprises 16 residues. Trimming took 1 base from V and 2 from J; bases not matched to a gene: 3. From germline, CDR1 is MNHEY and CDR2 SVGEGT. The CDR3 loop reads CASSYLAGGIQETQYF. For the CDR3, the DNA is TGTGCCAGCAGTTACTTAGCGGGAGGGATTCAAGAGACCCAGTACTTC.

This clonotype was recorded many times. The V call is TRBV6-1, the J call TRBJ2-7, with 7 nucleotides matching TRBD1. Germline CDR1 and CDR2: MNHNS and SASEGT. The CDR3 totals 14 residues. With 8 bases clipped from V and 3 bases from J, the junction kept 10 bases outside the gene matches. The CDR3 coding sequence is TGTGCCAGCCACAGGGGCTCTGGGGGCTACGAGCAGTACTTC. The encoded protein is CASHRGSGGYEQYF.

This clonotype showed up many times. CDR3 amino acids: CASSLGDRPAYNEQFF. CDR3 nucleotide sequence: TGTGCCAGCAGCTTAGGGGACAGACCGGCTTACAATGAGCAGTTCTTC. The rearrangement joins TRBV11-2 to TRBJ2-1, with 7 bases fitting TRBD1. V trimming: 1 base; J trimming: 4 bases; junction bases outside the gene matches: 7. CDR1 SGHAT and CDR2 FQNNGV come from the germline V gene. CDR3 length: 16 amino acids.

V gene TRBV10-2 combines with J gene TRBJ2-7; 7 nucleotides align to TRBD2. Per germline, CDR1 WSHSY and CDR2 SAAADI. This CDR3 contains 15 residues. The J segment lost 8 bases and the V segment lost 7 bases, leaving 17 bases of the junction unmatched. CDR3 sequence reads: CASTPQMGGSRKQYF. CDR3 nucleotides: TGCGCCAGCACCCCCCAGATGGGCGGGAGTAGGAAGCAGTACTTC.

At least ten counts were recorded for this clonotype. The chain has TRBV2 and TRBJ1-4, with D perhaps TRBD1 (5 bases). V lost 6 bases and J lost 7, with 18 bases in between. This CDR3 spans 15 amino acids. In germline, CDR1 is SNHLY, CDR2 FYNNEI. The CDR3 is CASSRPGTEAEKLFF. CDR3 nucleotide sequence: TGTGCCAGCAGCCGACCTGGGACGGAGGCTGAAAAACTGTTTTTT. Drawing the rest from reference TRBV2 and TRBJ1-4, the complete variable domain is EPEVTQTPSHQVTQMGQEVILRCVPISNHLYFYWYRQILGQKVEFLVSFYNNEISEKSEIFDDQFSVERPDGSNFTLKIRSTKLEDSAMYFCASSRPGTEAEKLFFGSGTQLSVL.

Concerning this clonotype: It may be a read error: a sequence one base away is much more abundant. The chain employs TRBV30 and TRBJ1-5; D gene ambiguous. V lost 4 bases and J 0 bases, leaving 10 bases between the germline ends. Germline V CDR1 and CDR2: GTSNPN, SVGIG (reference sequence). This CDR3 comprises 14 residues. DNA for the CDR3: TGTGCCTGGAATCGACTCGTTAGCAATCAGCCCCAGCATTTT. This translates into CAWNRLVSNQPQHF. Full variable domain (outside the CDR3, taken from reference TRBV30 and TRBJ1-5): SQTIHQWPATLVQPVGSPLSLECTVEGTSNPNLYWYRQAAGRGLQLLFYSVGIGQISSEVPQNLSASRPQDRQFILSSKKLLLSDSGFYLCAWNRLVSNQPQHFGDGTRLSIL.

The sample holds many counts of this clonotype. The chain employs TRBV6-4 and TRBJ1-1; D remains unclear. The CDR3 has 13 amino acids. Germline-derived CDR1 and CDR2 are MRHNA and SNTAGT. Between the trimmed V and J ends, which lost 4 bases and 3 bases, there was a span of 9 bases. The CDR3 DNA sequence: TGTGCCAGCAGTGCGGGGAAGGACACTGAAGCTTTCTTT. Encoded protein: CASSAGKDTEAFF.

In this sample, this clonotype turned up many times. The chain links TRBV9 to TRBJ2-5; D unclear. This CDR3 region has 15 residues. Trimming cost V 3 bases and J 5 bases, with 17 bases left between them. Germline V gene data show CDR1 as SGDLS and CDR2 as YYNGEE. The chain's CDR3 is CASSARAPMGETQYF. The DNA of the CDR3 is TGTGCCAGCAGCGCCCGGGCCCCTATGGGGGAGACCCAGTACTTC.

This clonotype occurred many times. The rearrangement joins TRBV7-2 to TRBJ1-1; no definite D call. V was shortened by 1 base and J by 8 bases, with 8 bases between the two germline ends. Germline-derived CDR1 and CDR2 are SGHTA and FQGNSA. This CDR3 has 12 residues. This chain's CDR3 is CASSLVAVEAFF. The CDR3 DNA follows: TGTGCCAGCAGCTTAGTGGCCGTCGAAGCTTTCTTT. The whole variable domain, remainder taken from reference TRBV7-2 and TRBJ1-1, is GAGVSQSPSNKVTEKGKDVELRCDPISGHTALYWYRQSLGQGLEFLIYFQGNSAPDKSGLPSDRFSAERTGGSVSTLTIQRTQQEDSAVYLCASSLVAVEAFFGQGTRLTVV.